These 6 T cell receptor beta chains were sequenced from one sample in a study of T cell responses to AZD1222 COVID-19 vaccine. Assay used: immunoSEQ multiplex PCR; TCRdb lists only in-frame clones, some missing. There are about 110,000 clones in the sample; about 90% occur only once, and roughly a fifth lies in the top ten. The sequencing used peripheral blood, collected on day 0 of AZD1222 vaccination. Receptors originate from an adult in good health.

CDR3 loop: CASSYSGAKIYGYTF. CDR3 DNA sequence: TGTGCCAGCAGCTATTCCGGAGCGAAGATCTATGGCTACACCTTC. V and J are TRBV7-2 and TRBJ1-2; D call uncertain. The ends were cut back, 4 bases at V and 4 bases at J, with 16 bases in the middle. Germline V gene sequence: CDR1 SGHTA, CDR2 FQGNSA. The length of the CDR3 is 15 residues.

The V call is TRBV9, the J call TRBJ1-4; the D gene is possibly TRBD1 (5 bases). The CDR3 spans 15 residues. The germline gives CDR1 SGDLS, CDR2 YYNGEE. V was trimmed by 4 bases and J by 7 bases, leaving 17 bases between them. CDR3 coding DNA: TGTGCCAGCAGCCCAAGCTCTGGGGACGCTGAAAAACTGTTTTTT. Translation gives CASSPSSGDAEKLFF.

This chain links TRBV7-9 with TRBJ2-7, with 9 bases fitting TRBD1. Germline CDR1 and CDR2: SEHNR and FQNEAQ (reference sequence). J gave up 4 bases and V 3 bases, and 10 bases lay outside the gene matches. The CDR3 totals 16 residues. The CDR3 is CASSFFGDRAPYEQYF. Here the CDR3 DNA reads TGTGCCAGCAGCTTCTTCGGGGACAGGGCCCCGTACGAGCAGTACTTC. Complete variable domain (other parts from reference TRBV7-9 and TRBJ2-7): DTGVSQNPRHKITKRGQNVTFRCDPISEHNRLYWYRQTLGQGPEFLTYFQNEAQLEKSRLLSDRFSAERPKGSFSTLEIQRTEQGDSAMYLCASSFFGDRAPYEQYFGPGTRLTVT.

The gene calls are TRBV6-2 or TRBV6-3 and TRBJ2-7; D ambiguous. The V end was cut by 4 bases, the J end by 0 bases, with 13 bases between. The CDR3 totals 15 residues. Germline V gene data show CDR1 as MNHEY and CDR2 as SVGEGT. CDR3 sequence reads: CASSSSDGYSYEQYF. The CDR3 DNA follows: TGTGCCAGCAGTTCCTCGGACGGCTACTCCTACGAGCAGTACTTC.

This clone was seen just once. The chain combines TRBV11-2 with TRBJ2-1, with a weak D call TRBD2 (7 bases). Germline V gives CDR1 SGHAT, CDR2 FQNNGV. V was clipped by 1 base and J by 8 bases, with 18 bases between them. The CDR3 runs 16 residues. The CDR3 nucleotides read TGTGCCAGCAGCTTAGTCTTTCGGGGGGCTAACGATGAGCAGTTCTTC. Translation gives CASSLVFRGANDEQFF.

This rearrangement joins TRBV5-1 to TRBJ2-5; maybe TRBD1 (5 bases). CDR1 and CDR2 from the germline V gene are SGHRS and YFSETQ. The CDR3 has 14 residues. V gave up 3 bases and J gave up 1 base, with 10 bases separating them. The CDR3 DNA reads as TGCGCCAGCAGCTGGGCAGGGATCCAAGAGACCCAGTACTTC. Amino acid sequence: CASSWAGIQETQYF.